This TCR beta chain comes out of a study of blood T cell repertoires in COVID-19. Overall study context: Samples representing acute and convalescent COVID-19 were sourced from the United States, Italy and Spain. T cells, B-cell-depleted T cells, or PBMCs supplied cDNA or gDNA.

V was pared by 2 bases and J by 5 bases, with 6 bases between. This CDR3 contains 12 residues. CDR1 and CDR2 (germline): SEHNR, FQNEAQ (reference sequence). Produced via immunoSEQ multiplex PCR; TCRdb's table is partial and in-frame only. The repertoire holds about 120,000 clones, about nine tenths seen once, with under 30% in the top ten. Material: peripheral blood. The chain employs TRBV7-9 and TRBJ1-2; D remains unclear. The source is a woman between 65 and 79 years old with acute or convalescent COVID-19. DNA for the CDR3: TGTGCCAGCAGCTTAATTGAGTATGGCTACACCTTC. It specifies CASSLIEYGYTF.